Below, one T cell receptor (beta chain) is given with its context. The data were obtained in a study of blood T cell repertoires in COVID-19. Whole-study context: Samples of COVID-19 (acute and convalescent) were obtained from the United States, Italy and Spain.

Method: immunoSEQ multiplex PCR; TCRdb's copy keeps in-frame clones and lacks some. The data hold more than 110,000 clones, with under 85% observed a single time. This CDR3 contains 15 residues. Trimming took 2 bases from V and 7 from J; bases not matched to a gene: 2. Germline lookup yields CDR1 MGHRA and CDR2 YSYEKL. Sequenced sample: peripheral blood. The clonotype was recovered from a woman at least 80 years old in a cohort sampled during active or convalescent COVID-19. V gene TRBV4-1 combines with J gene TRBJ1-6; 10 nucleotides match TRBD1. DNA for the CDR3: TGCGCCAGCAGCCAAATGACAGGGGGCAATTCACCCCTCCACTTT. Residues: CASSQMTGGNSPLHF.